This entry is about one TCR beta chain. These data come from a study of blood T cell repertoires in COVID-19. Using immunoSEQ multiplex PCR, the repertoire was profiled, and TCRdb retains in-frame clones only, with some absent. The sample records about 97,000 clones, about nine tenths being singletons. The sample was peripheral blood. The origin of this receptor is a woman aged 45 to 65 with COVID-19, enrolled during active disease.

The CDR3 bases are TGTGCCAGTTCGGAGCAGCCTCACTCTAACTATGGCTACACCTTC. Protein sequence: CASSEQPHSNYGYTF. The chain carries TRBV6-5 and TRBJ1-2; the D is unclear. The CDR3 contains 15 residues. The V end lost 9 bases, the J end lost 0 bases, and 17 bases lay between the germline ends. Per the germline V gene, CDR1 is MNHEY and CDR2 is SVGAGI.